A single sample gave rise to the 25 T cell receptor beta chains below, sequenced in a study of patients and donors after allogeneic stem cell transplantation. TCRdb re-analysed the RT-PCR reads in MiXCR, keeping a single row per CDR3 protein. The profile shows tens of thousands of distinct CDR3 sequences, about 26% of them singletons. Input material: blood, either unsorted or a sorted T cell fraction (not recorded which). Every receptor here comes from a human donor who was either an allogeneic HSCT recipient or a stem cell or donor lymphocyte infusion donor (not recorded which). It is not recorded whose cells these are; they may come from a transplant donor.

The rearrangement links TRBV10-3 to TRBJ1-1; no firm D call. The CDR3 spans 15 residues. The V and J ends lost 6 bases and 5 bases respectively, with 19 bases between them. CDR1 and CDR2 from the germline V gene are ENHRY and SYGVKD. This CDR3 reads CAISPNIGRMTEAFF. CDR3 nucleotides: TGTGCCATCAGCCCTAACATAGGCAGGATGACTGAAGCTTTCTTT.

The genes are TRBV7-2 and TRBJ1-5; D possibly corresponds to TRBD1 (5 bases). V was clipped by 1 base and J by 2 bases, with 12 bases between them. This CDR3 contains 16 residues. Germline CDR1 and CDR2: SGHTA and FQGNSA. The CDR3 DNA sequence: TGTGCCAGCAGCTTAGTTGGGGGGTCGGGCAATCAGCCCCAGCATTTT. This sequence encodes CASSLVGGSGNQPQHF.

The chain uses TRBV20-1 and TRBJ2-7, with D possibly matching TRBD2 (5 bases). With 1 base removed from V and 7 bases from J, the gap between germline ends came to 17 bases. The CDR3 is made up of 14 amino acids. The germline gives CDR1 DFQATT, CDR2 SNEGSKA (reference sequence). DNA for the CDR3: TGCAGTGCTAGAGCCCCGACCGACACGGGGGAGCAGTACTTC. Translated, it gives CSARAPTDTGEQYF.

Concerning this clonotype itself: Likely a read error: the CDR3 ends without its conserved phenylalanine or tryptophan. Here the CDR3 reads CATGVVNYQPQHL. The CDR3 nucleotides read TGTGCCACCGGTGTTGTCAATTATCAGCCCCAGCATTTG. This sequence joins TRBV15 and TRBJ1-5, with D uncertain. Trimming cost V 8 bases and J 5 bases, with 13 bases left between them. The germline gives CDR1 LNHNV, CDR2 YYDKDF (reference sequence). This CDR3 contains 13 residues.

The rearrangement joins TRBV5-5 to TRBJ2-7; D ambiguous. The CDR3 has 11 amino acids. Germline values: CDR1 SGHKS, CDR2 YYEKEE (reference sequence). V lost 4 bases, J lost 4 bases, and 6 bases lay in between. The CDR3 sequence is CASSAAYEQYF. DNA for the CDR3: TGTGCCAGCAGCGCGGCTTACGAGCAGTACTTC.

The sample holds a few counts of this clonotype. This chain joins TRBV9 and TRBJ2-7, with TRBD1 as a possible D gene (6 bases). Trimming took off 3 bases at V and 1 base at J, with 14 bases between the two ends. This CDR3 is built from 15 residues. Germline-derived CDR1 and CDR2 are SGDLS and YYNGEE. Here the CDR3 DNA reads TGTGCCAGCAGCGGACGAGGGGGAACGTCCTACGAGCAGTACTTC. Its translation is CASSGRGGTSYEQYF. The variable domain in full, with the rest retrieved from reference TRBV9 and TRBJ2-7, is DSGVTQTPKHLITATGQRVTLRCSPRSGDLSVYWYQQSLDQGLQFLIQYYNGEERAKGNILERFSAQQFPDLHSELNLSSLELGDSALYFCASSGRGGTSYEQYFGPGTRLTVT.

The V gene is TRBV18, the J gene TRBJ1-4; D possibly corresponds to TRBD1 (6 bases). The germline V and J ends were trimmed by 3 bases and 5 bases, with 13 bases remaining between them. This CDR3 is built from 15 residues. The germline V gene has CDR1 KGHSH and CDR2 LQKENI. The CDR3 bases are TGTGCCAGCTCACCCAGGGGCTCCGGGAATGAAAAACTGTTTTTT. This sequence encodes CASSPRGSGNEKLFF.

The V call is TRBV29-1, the J call TRBJ1-3, with 7 bases that match TRBD1. CDR1 is SQVTM, CDR2 ANQGSEA, per germline. V lost 3 bases and J lost 0; bases outside the gene matches: 5. This CDR3 is built from 15 residues. For the CDR3, the DNA is TGCAGCGTTGACGGGACAGCCTACTCTGGAAACACCATATATTTT. Translated, it gives CSVDGTAYSGNTIYF.

V gene TRBV7-2 combines with J gene TRBJ1-5; 9 bases map to TRBD1. The germline V gene encodes CDR1 SGHTA and CDR2 FQGNSA. The V gene end was trimmed by 5 bases and the J gene end by 5 bases; junction bases not matched to a gene: 4. The CDR3 covers 14 residues. CDR3 region: CASSRTGGYQPQHF. CDR3 nucleotide sequence: TGTGCCAGCAGCCGTACAGGGGGCTATCAGCCCCAGCATTTT.

This clonotype appeared a few times. The chain carries TRBV24-1 and TRBJ2-1; 8 positions agree with TRBD2. The CDR3 consists of 15 residues. V gave up 3 bases and J gave up 5 bases; unmatched junction bases: 5. Germline V gene sequence: CDR1 KGHDR, CDR2 SFDVKD. CDR3 sequence reads: CATSDPGGADNEQFF. In nucleotides, the CDR3 is TGTGCCACCAGTGATCCGGGGGGGGCGGACAATGAGCAGTTCTTC.

This rearrangement joins TRBV25-1 to TRBJ2-3; D is possibly TRBD2 (6 bases). The CDR3 runs 16 residues. Trimming took off 2 bases at V and 2 bases at J, with 14 bases between the two ends. Germline CDR1 is MGHDK and CDR2 is SYGVNS. CDR3 protein: CASSEGSGGPTDTQYF. In DNA form, the CDR3 reads TGTGCCAGCAGTGAAGGGTCCGGGGGACCCACAGATACGCAGTATTTT.

This clonotype is a singleton in its sample. The chain has TRBV7-2 and TRBJ1-2; D unresolved. The germline V gene encodes CDR1 SGHTA and CDR2 FQGNSA. The CDR3 length is 14 residues. V was trimmed by 2 bases and J by 8 bases, leaving 15 bases between them. CDR3 sequence (DNA): TGTGCCAGCAGCTTAACGCCGAAGGTAGGGGGCTACACCTTC. Protein product: CASSLTPKVGGYTF.

In this sample, this clonotype turned up once. The V call is TRBV7-3, the J call TRBJ2-3, with unresolved D. The CDR3 loop spans 14 amino acids. Germline assignment: CDR1 SGHTA and CDR2 FQGTGA. V was pared by 3 bases and J by 4 bases, with 11 bases between. CDR3 in amino acids: CASSLFWIPDTQYF. DNA of the CDR3: TGTGCCAGCAGCTTGTTTTGGATTCCAGATACGCAGTATTTT.

This clonotype has only a few counts. This chain joins TRBV6-1 and TRBJ1-5, with unresolved D. This CDR3 spans 13 amino acids. Trimming cost V 3 bases and J 6 bases, with 9 bases left between them. CDR1 is MNHNS and CDR2 is SASEGT in the germline V gene. CDR3 in amino acids: CASSDGGFQPQHF. The CDR3 DNA reads TGTGCCAGCAGTGATGGAGGGTTTCAGCCCCAGCATTTT.

The chain couples TRBV27 to TRBJ1-1; 9 bases line up with TRBD1. This CDR3 is 13 amino acids long. V gave up 5 bases and J gave up 6 bases; unmatched junction bases: 4. Germline V gene sequence: CDR1 MNHEY, CDR2 SMNVEV (reference sequence). CDR3 sequence reads: CASSPHRGPEAFF. CDR3 sequence (DNA): TGTGCCAGCAGTCCACACAGGGGGCCTGAAGCTTTCTTT.

A few counts support this clonotype. The chain is built from TRBV15 and TRBJ2-3, with 13 bases identical to TRBD2. Trimming removed 4 bases from V and 2 bases from J; junction bases left unmatched: 3. This CDR3 contains 16 residues. CDR1 and CDR2 (germline): LNHNV, YYDKDF (reference sequence). CDR3 DNA sequence: TGTGCCACCAGCACTGGGACTAGCGGGGTCACAGATACGCAGTATTTT. Residues: CATSTGTSGVTDTQYF.

This clonotype counts as medium-sized. This chain joins TRBV10-2 and TRBJ1-1; D may be TRBD1 (6 bases). The CDR3 runs 14 residues. The germline V and J ends were trimmed by 6 bases and 4 bases, with 15 bases remaining between them. CDR1 and CDR2 (germline): WSHSY, SAAADI. The CDR3 here is CASRPTGSGTEAFF. CDR3 nucleotides: TGCGCCAGCAGGCCGACAGGTTCAGGCACTGAAGCTTTCTTT.

This clonotype has a handful of counts. V gene TRBV5-1 combines with J gene TRBJ2-3; no reliable D call. The CDR3 runs 14 residues. Trimming removed 2 bases from V and 1 base from J, with 8 bases in between. The germline V gene encodes CDR1 SGHRS and CDR2 YFSETQ. The CDR3 here is CASSFLVGTDTQYF. In DNA, the CDR3 is TGCGCCAGCAGCTTCCTAGTCGGCACAGATACGCAGTATTTT.

V and J are TRBV10-3 and TRBJ1-1; tentatively, D is TRBD1 (6 bases). Trimming removed 8 bases from V and 1 base from J, with 11 bases in between. The CDR3 runs 13 residues. CDR1 is ENHRY, CDR2 SYGVKD, per germline. CDR3: CAISGTPNTEAFF. CDR3 nucleotides: TGTGCCATCTCCGGGACACCGAACACTGAAGCTTTCTTT.

The chain has TRBV15 and TRBJ1-2; 7 nucleotides agree with TRBD1. This CDR3 has 16 residues. The V segment lost 6 bases and the J segment 3 bases; nucleotides outside the gene matches: 13. The germline CDR1 and CDR2 sequences are LNHNV and YYDKDF (reference sequence). The CDR3 region is CATRSPNRGAYYGYTF. CDR3 bases: TGTGCCACCAGATCACCCAACAGGGGCGCATACTATGGCTACACCTTC.

The chain couples TRBV2 to TRBJ1-1; 7 bases fit TRBD1. There are 16 residues in the CDR3. After removal of 6 bases from V and 0 bases from J, the junction contained 10 bases not matched to a gene. Per germline, CDR1 SNHLY and CDR2 FYNNEI. CDR3 sequence reads: CASRLVTGTVNTEAFF. The CDR3 bases are TGTGCCAGCAGGCTTGTCACCGGGACAGTGAACACTGAAGCTTTCTTT.

The chain employs TRBV7-2 and TRBJ2-3; no clear D gene. Trimming took off 5 bases at V and 0 bases at J, with 12 bases between the two ends. Germline V gene data show CDR1 as SGHTA and CDR2 as FQGNSA. This CDR3 region has 15 residues. The CDR3 loop is CASSPSGVSTDTQYF. DNA for the CDR3: TGTGCCAGCAGCCCCTCCGGCGTTAGCACAGATACGCAGTATTTT.

The rearrangement joins TRBV5-1 to TRBJ2-7, with TRBD1 matching over 7 bases. The V and J ends lost 6 bases and 4 bases, in that order; junction bases with no gene match: 13. CDR1 and CDR2 from the germline V gene are SGHRS and YFSETQ. CDR3 length: 15 residues. The DNA for the CDR3 is TGCGCCAGCATCGTTCCGGGACAGACCTTATACGAGCAGTACTTC. Protein: CASIVPGQTLYEQYF.

The chain uses TRBV7-9 and TRBJ2-7; TRBD1 or TRBD2 may be the D gene (5 bases each). Trimming removed 1 base at V and 0 bases at J, with 10 bases between. Germline V lookup: CDR1 SEHNR, CDR2 FQNEAQ (reference sequence). CDR3 length: 15 residues. The CDR3, as DNA: TGTGCCAGCAGCTTAGAGGCAGGGACCTCCTACGAGCAGTACTTC. Protein product: CASSLEAGTSYEQYF. Using reference TRBV7-9 and TRBJ2-7 for the parts outside the CDR3, the full variable domain is DTGVSQNPRHKITKRGQNVTFRCDPISEHNRLYWYRQTLGQGPEFLTYFQNEAQLEKSRLLSDRFSAERPKGSFSTLEIQRTEQGDSAMYLCASSLEAGTSYEQYFGPGTRLTVT.

A remark on this clonotype: Sequence at one end of the junction differs from germline and may be a read error. V is TRBV7-7 and J is TRBJ2-1, with no clear D. In germline, CDR1 is SSHAT, CDR2 FNYEAQ (reference sequence). This CDR3 is built from 12 residues. CDR3 residues: CASSPDGDEQFF. CDR3 DNA sequence: TGTGCTAGCAGCCCCGATGGCGATGAGCAGTTCTTC. The whole variable domain, filled in from reference TRBV7-7 and TRBJ2-1, reads GAGVSQSPRYKVTKRGQDVTLRCDPISSHATLYWYQQALGQGPEFLTYFNYEAQPDKSGLPSDRFSAERPEGSISTLTIQRTEQRDSAMYRCASSPDGDEQFFGPGTRLTVL.